These T cell receptor beta chains were read from a single sample in a study of shared clonotypes between healthy human individuals. TCRdb's table, derived via immunoSEQ multiplex PCR, lists solely in-frame clones and lacks some. Here the sample spans under 2,000,000 clones, just under 95% being singletons. The sequenced sample consisted of naive CD8+ T cells sorted from blood. The receptors shown here come from a man aged 18 to 29 in good health. The CDR3 runs from the conserved cysteine through the conserved F or W. D genes are given only for firm matches. Clone size appears in some rows only: once, few, many, or a class for an expanded clone.

J | size | V | D | DNA | CDR3
TRBJ2-7 | . | TRBV6-1 | . | TGTGCCAGCAGGATGTACGACGAGCAGTACTTC | CASRMYDEQYF
TRBJ1-5 | . | TRBV9 | . | TGTGCCAGCAGCGTACTGGGGGCAGGTCAGCCCCAGCATTTT | CASSVLGAGQPQHF
TRBJ1-1 | . | TRBV27 | TRBD1 | TGTGCCAGCAGTTTAATTGGGACAGCTAACACTGAAGCTTTCTTT | CASSLIGTANTEAFF
TRBJ2-1 | . | TRBV6-6 | TRBD2 | TGTGCCAGCAGTGTCCGACTGGCGGGAGGCTATAATGAGCAGTTCTTC | CASSVRLAGGYNEQFF
TRBJ2-2 | . | TRBV9 | . | TGTGCCAGCAGCGTAGCTACTGAGTTTATGGGAGCCGGGGAGCTGTTTTTT | CASSVATEFMGAGELFF
TRBJ2-7 | . | TRBV5-4 | . | TGTGCCAGCAGCTTTCAAGCCTTGGAGCAGTACTTC | CASSFQALEQYF
TRBJ2-3 | . | TRBV27 | . | TGTGCCAGCAGTCCCAGCTACGCCAAAGATACGCAGTATTTT | CASSPSYAKDTQYF
TRBJ2-7 | . | TRBV10-3 | TRBD2 | TGTGCCATCAGCCATGAGTTTCGGGGGGTTGACTACGAGCAGTACTTC | CAISHEFRGVDYEQYF
TRBJ2-5 | . | TRBV19 | TRBD1 | TGTGCCAGTAGTATAGGGGAACAGGGGGGTCAAGAGACCCAGTACTTC | CASSIGEQGGQETQYF
TRBJ2-7 | . | TRBV20-1 | . | TGCAGTGTTAACTCCTACGAGCAGTACTTC | CSVNSYEQYF
TRBJ1-5 | . | TRBV13 | TRBD1 | TGTGCCAGCAGCTTAGGGGGACAGGGTAGTTATCAGCCCCAGCATTTT | CASSLGGQGSYQPQHF
TRBJ2-1 | . | TRBV30 | . | TGTGCCTGGAGTGACTTCAATGAGCAGTTCTTC | CAWSDFNEQFF
TRBJ2-7 | . | TRBV14 | TRBD2 | TGTGCCAGCAGCCAAGAGAGTTCAAGCGGGGGGGCGACCTACGAGCAGTACTTC | CASSQESSSGGATYEQYF
TRBJ2-2 | . | TRBV7-9 | TRBD1 | TGTGCCACCGACAGGGACGGGGAGCTGTTTTTT | CATDRDGELFF
TRBJ2-7 | . | TRBV19 | . | TGTGCCAGCAGAGGGACACTCTCCTACGAGCAGTACTTC | CASRGTLSYEQYF
TRBJ2-1 | . | TRBV4-3 | TRBD2 | TGCGCCAGCAGTGGTAGCGGGGCTTTCGTGGAGCAGTTCTTC | CASSGSGAFVEQFF
TRBJ1-4 | . | TRBV21-1 | . | TGTGCCAGCAGCAAACCCCACCCCGGCCGAGATGAAAAACTGTTTTTT | CASSKPHPGRDEKLFF
TRBJ2-7 | few | TRBV25-1 | . | TGTGCCAGTGGGATCGGGAGCGAGCAGTACTTC | CASGIGSEQYF
TRBJ2-2 | . | TRBV6-1 | TRBD2 | TGTGCCAGCAGTGACCTCCCTAGCGGGGCGAACACCGGGGAGCTGTTTTTT | CASSDLPSGANTGELFF
TRBJ1-2 | once | TRBV6-1 | . | TGTGCCAGCAGTGAATTTATCAGGGCTTCCTATATCCATGGCTACACCTTC | CASSEFIRASYIHGYTF
TRBJ2-1 | . | TRBV4-1 | TRBD2 | TGCGCCAGCAGCCAAGATGAGCCCGGGGTATTAGCGGGGATGATCGGGGTCGAGCAGTTCTTC | CASSQDEPGVLAGMIGVEQFF
TRBJ2-5 | . | TRBV7-2 | . | TGTGCCACGGCGGAGGGGGCAGGTCAAGAGACCCAGTACTTC | CATAEGAGQETQYF
TRBJ2-6 | . | TRBV27 | . | TGTGCCAGCAGTTATCAGGAGCCCCTTCCTGGGGCCAACGTCCTGACTTTC | CASSYQEPLPGANVLTF
TRBJ2-1 | . | TRBV29-1 | TRBD2 | TGCAGCGTATTACTAGCGGGAGGGTCCTACAATGAGCAGTTCTTC | CSVLLAGGSYNEQFF
TRBJ1-2 | few | TRBV30 | . | TGTGCCTGGAGTGTACAGGGTGGCTACACCTTC | CAWSVQGGYTF
TRBJ2-2 | . | TRBV11-3 | . | TGTGCCAGCAGTTTGAACCGGGACTCAGCTCTGGAGCTGTTTTTT | CASSLNRDSALELFF
TRBJ2-3 | . | TRBV29-1 | TRBD1 | TGCAGCGTGGGGGACAGGGGGCTTGAAGATACGCAGTATTTT | CSVGDRGLEDTQYF
TRBJ2-1 | . | TRBV5-1 | TRBD2 | TGCGCCAGCAGTGTGGCGCGGGGGGCTCTCAATGAGCAGTTCTTC | CASSVARGALNEQFF
TRBJ1-2 | . | TRBV2 | TRBD1 | TGTGCCAGCGTAGGGACAGGAGAATATGGCTACACCTTC | CASVGTGEYGYTF
TRBJ1-1 | . | TRBV7-9 | . | TGTGCCAGCAGCTTAGCTGCGGCAGGCCTCGAAGCTTTCTTT | CASSLAAAGLEAFF
TRBJ1-3 | . | TRBV14 | . | TGTGCCAGCAGCCAAGACAGCAGATACTCTGGAAACACCATATATTTT | CASSQDSRYSGNTIYF
TRBJ2-5 | . | TRBV9 | TRBD1 | TGTGCCAGCAGCGTAGCTGGGACAGGGCCGGAGACCCAGTACTTC | CASSVAGTGPETQYF
TRBJ2-2 | . | TRBV7-9 | TRBD2 | TGTGCCACCCCTCTTCAGGCGGGAGTCACCGGGGAGCTGTTTTTT | CATPLQAGVTGELFF
TRBJ2-1 | once | TRBV4-3 | TRBD2 | TGCGCCAGCAGCCAATTACTAGCGGGAATCAATGAGCAGTTCTTC | CASSQLLAGINEQFF
TRBJ1-5 | . | TRBV19 | . | TGTGCCAGTGGCCCCGATAACCTCAATCAGCCCCAGCATTTT | CASGPDNLNQPQHF
TRBJ1-6 | . | TRBV28 | . | TGTGCCAGCAGTTTACGCATGGGGACGTCACGGAGCTCCTATAATTCACCCCTCCACTTT | CASSLRMGTSRSSYNSPLHF
TRBJ2-3 | . | TRBV10-2 | . | TGCGCCAGCAGCCGGGGTTTGGCAGATACGCAGTATTTT | CASSRGLADTQYF
TRBJ1-3 | . | TRBV6-4 | TRBD1 | TGTGCCAGCAGTGACGGGGACAGGGGAAACACCATATATTTT | CASSDGDRGNTIYF
TRBJ2-7 | . | TRBV10-2 | . | TGCGCCAGCAGTGGAGACAGCTACGAGCAGTACTTC | CASSGDSYEQYF
TRBJ2-2 | . | TRBV28 | . | TGTGCCAGCAGTTTTCGACGGGGCACCGGGGAGCTGTTTTTT | CASSFRRGTGELFF
TRBJ2-1 | . | TRBV5-4 | TRBD2 | TGTGCCAGCAGCTACACACTAGCGGGAGTAAAAAATGAGCAGTTCTTC | CASSYTLAGVKNEQFF
TRBJ2-1 | . | TRBV5-3 | TRBD2 | TGTGCCAGAAGCACCCCAACTAGCGGGAGTTTCAATGAGCAGTTCTTC | CARSTPTSGSFNEQFF
TRBJ2-7 | . | TRBV7-9 | . | TGTGCCAGCAGCTTAAGCCTCGCAGGGGGGCACGGGTGGGAGCAGTACTTC | CASSLSLAGGHGWEQYF
TRBJ1-5 | once | TRBV27 | . | TGTGCCAGCAGTCCAGGGCGCAATCAGCCCCAGCATTTT | CASSPGRNQPQHF
TRBJ1-1 | . | TRBV27 | TRBD1 | TGTGCCAGCAGAATTCAGGGGGGTGTTACTGAAGCTTTCTTT | CASRIQGGVTEAFF
TRBJ2-7 | . | TRBV5-6 | TRBD1 | TGTGCCAGCAGCTTGGCGGGACAGGGGGCCTACGAGCAGTACTTC | CASSLAGQGAYEQYF
TRBJ2-1 | . | TRBV7-9 | TRBD2 | TGTGCCAGCAGCTTAACCAGCGGGAGTTTTTTTTTCGACAATGAGCAGTTCTTC | CASSLTSGSFFFDNEQFF
TRBJ2-7 | . | TRBV7-8 | TRBD2 | TGTGCCAGCAGCCTATCAGGACTAGCGGGGTTGCAGTACTTC | CASSLSGLAGLQYF